Presented here are 32 T cell receptor beta chains from one specimen sequenced in a study of blood T cells in healthy people across ages. Primers used in a second PCR of about 6 to 11 cycles were a sample-barcoded 5' primer and a J-beta primer mix. TCRdb re-analysed the 5' RACE reads in MiXCR, keeping a single row per CDR3 protein. Seen here are some 1.6 million distinct CDR3 sequences, 34% observed once, and the top ten hold 11%. Sample: blood. The receptors stem from a woman in her 30s in good health.

With regard to this clonotype: This may be a read error: a much more frequent sequence differs by one nucleotide. The chain uses TRBV4-1 and TRBJ2-7; no clear D. The CDR3 has 14 amino acids. CDR1 and CDR2 from the germline V gene are MGHRA and YSYEKL. The CDR3 region has the DNA TGCGCCAGCGGCCACCCCGGCAGTAGCTACGAGCAGTACTTC. Its protein is CASGHPGSSYEQYF.

The chain links TRBV10-2 to TRBJ2-5; 7 nucleotides match TRBD1. After removal of 3 bases from V and 2 bases from J, the junction contained 3 bases not matched to a gene. In germline, CDR1 is WSHSY, CDR2 SAAADI. This CDR3 spans 14 amino acids. In nucleotides, the CDR3 is TGCGCCAGCAGTGACCTGGACAGGCAAGAGACCCAGTACTTC. Amino acid sequence: CASSDLDRQETQYF.

This clonotype came up a few times. J is TRBJ2-2 and V is TRBV5-6; possible D gene TRBD2, 5 bases. Germline V gives CDR1 SGHDT, CDR2 YYEEEE. The CDR3 runs to 15 residues. V shed 4 bases and J shed 1 base, with 11 bases lying between them. In DNA, the CDR3 is TGTGCCAGCAGCGTCGGACTGCTGAACACCGGGGAGCTGTTTTTT. Translated, it gives CASSVGLLNTGELFF.

The CDR3 coding sequence is TGTGCCAGCAGTACGCGGATCGCTTGCACAGATACGCAGTATTTT. Translation: CASSTRIACTDTQYF. V and J are TRBV6-6 and TRBJ2-3, with no clear D. This CDR3 has 15 residues. CDR1 MNHNY and CDR2 SVGAGI come from the germline V gene (reference sequence). The V end lost 5 bases, the J end lost 1 base, and 13 bases lay between the germline ends.

V usage is TRBV27 and J usage is TRBJ2-7, with 10 bases lining up with TRBD2. The CDR3 runs to 15 residues. Losses at the gene ends were 5 bases for V and 2 bases for J; bases not matched to a gene: 6. Germline V gene lookup returns CDR1 MNHEY and CDR2 SMNVEV (reference sequence). The CDR3 loop reads CASSPSGTSAYEQYF. The CDR3 DNA reads TGTGCCAGCAGTCCATCCGGGACTAGCGCCTACGAGCAGTACTTC.

This clonotype was detected a few times. The chain joins TRBV27 to TRBJ1-2; D may be TRBD1 (5 bases). V shed 3 bases and J shed 4 bases, with 21 bases lying between them. Germline V lookup: CDR1 MNHEY, CDR2 SMNVEV (reference sequence). This CDR3 contains 17 residues. This CDR3 reads CASSFRDSIPRGYGYTF. As DNA, the CDR3 is TGTGCCAGCAGTTTCCGGGACTCAATACCCCGGGGCTATGGCTACACCTTC.

The gene calls are TRBV6-5 and TRBJ1-2, with D tentatively TRBD1 (6 bases). Germline values: CDR1 MNHEY, CDR2 SVGAGI. The CDR3 is made up of 13 amino acids. Trimming cost V 2 bases and J 8 bases, with 12 bases left between them. The CDR3: CASSYRQAGGYTF. CDR3 bases: TGTGCCAGCAGTTACAGACAGGCCGGCGGCTACACCTTC.

This chain joins TRBV27 and TRBJ2-6; TRBD1 aligns across 8 bases. CDR1 is MNHEY and CDR2 is SMNVEV in the germline V gene (reference sequence). There are 17 residues in the CDR3. V was clipped by 6 bases and J by 2 bases; unmatched bases: 9. The CDR3 DNA reads as TGTGCCAGCAGACCCACAGGGGGTGCGGCTGGGGCCAACGTCCTGACTTTC. Its translation: CASRPTGGAAGANVLTF.

The gene calls are TRBV5-4 and TRBJ2-3; 14 nucleotides line up with TRBD2. Unmatched junction bases numbered 10, after V lost 3 bases and J lost 1 base. CDR1 is SGHNT and CDR2 is YYREEE in the germline V gene (reference sequence). The CDR3 totals 19 residues. In DNA, the CDR3 is TGTGCCAGCAGCTCAGGGACTAGCGGGAGTCGATTCGGCACAGATACGCAGTATTTT. Protein: CASSSGTSGSRFGTDTQYF.

The J gene is TRBJ2-4, the V gene TRBV5-1; TRBD1 or TRBD2 may be the D gene (6 bases each). This CDR3 comprises 14 residues. V was trimmed by 4 bases and J by 7 bases, leaving 15 bases between them. Germline V CDR1 and CDR2: SGHRS, YFSETQ. The chain's CDR3 is CASSPRGGTNIQYF. DNA of the CDR3: TGCGCCAGCAGCCCACGAGGGGGGACTAACATTCAGTACTTC.

This clonotype was seen only a few times. This sequence joins TRBV11-2 and TRBJ1-1; TRBD1 might be the D (5 bases). The V end was cut by 6 bases, the J end by 7 bases, with 18 bases between. CDR3 length equals 14 residues. Germline CDR1 and CDR2: SGHAT and FQNNGV. The CDR3, as DNA: TGTGCCAGCAGTCCCCTAGGGGTGGGTGGTGAAGCTTTCTTT. Its protein is CASSPLGVGGEAFF.

The gene calls are TRBV24-1 and TRBJ1-5; a weak D match, TRBD1 (5 bases). Per the germline V gene, CDR1 is KGHDR and CDR2 is SFDVKD. V dropped 4 bases and J dropped 0 bases, with 9 bases sitting between them. There are 15 residues in the CDR3. For the CDR3, the DNA is TGTGCCACCAGTGAGGGACTTTATAGCAATCAGCCCCAGCATTTT. It translates to CATSEGLYSNQPQHF.

This clonotype was counted only a few times. The chain recombines TRBV12-3 or TRBV12-4 with TRBJ2-7; D call uncertain. V gave up 2 bases and J gave up 2 bases, with 7 bases separating them. CDR3 length equals 13 residues. CDR3 protein: CASSLKRAYEQYF. The CDR3 nucleotides read TGTGCCAGCAGTTTAAAAAGGGCCTACGAGCAGTACTTC.

This clonotype was counted a single time. The chain is built from TRBV9 and TRBJ2-3; D is perhaps TRBD1 or TRBD2 (6 bases each). Trimming shortened V by 0 bases and J by 6 bases, and 20 bases separated the two germline ends. Per germline, CDR1 SGDLS and CDR2 YYNGEE. The CDR3 extends over 17 amino acids. CDR3 region: CASSVAPPAQGGDTQYF. The CDR3 DNA reads TGTGCCAGCAGCGTAGCCCCCCCGGCTCAAGGGGGGGATACGCAGTATTTT.

This chain uses TRBV5-1 with TRBJ2-3; 8 positions agree with TRBD2. V lost 4 bases, J lost 2 bases, and 6 bases stayed unmatched. Germline V gene data show CDR1 as SGHRS and CDR2 as YFSETQ. The CDR3 is made up of 15 amino acids. CDR3 protein: CASSERGSNTDTQYF. The CDR3 bases are TGCGCCAGCAGCGAGCGGGGGTCAAACACAGATACGCAGTATTTT.

The chain couples TRBV10-3 to TRBJ2-2, with TRBD2 matching over 9 bases. The CDR3 loop spans 18 amino acids. Germline CDR1 reads ENHRY; CDR2 reads SYGVKD. With V trimmed by 0 bases and J by 5 bases, 10 bases remained unmatched. This chain's CDR3 is CAISESSRGLASTGELFF. CDR3 coding DNA: TGTGCCATCAGTGAGTCAAGTAGGGGACTAGCTTCTACCGGGGAGCTGTTTTTT.

V and J are TRBV21-1 and TRBJ2-7. TRBV21-1 is marked as a pseudogene. This CDR3 region has 12 residues. The CDR3 loop reads CASSKTSGEQYF. The DNA of the CDR3 is TGTGCCAGCAGCAAGACGTCAGGCGAGCAGTACTTC.

As regards this clonotype: A junction end diverges from the germline sequence, so it may reflect a read error. The chain carries TRBV28 and TRBJ1-2, with 7 bases that match TRBD1. The CDR3 consists of 14 residues. Germline CDR1 reads MDHEN; CDR2 reads SYDVKM. The CDR3 sequence is CDSTTTGPNYGYTF. In nucleotides, the CDR3 is TGTGACAGCACCACGACAGGGCCTAACTATGGCTACACCTTC.

The table lists this clonotype with a few counts. The chain has TRBV20-1 and TRBJ1-1; 8 nucleotides agree with TRBD1. The V segment lost 1 base and the J segment 1 base; nucleotides outside the gene matches: 5. This CDR3 is built from 15 residues. In germline, CDR1 is DFQATT, CDR2 SNEGSKA (reference sequence). This CDR3 reads CSARAGGSGNTEAFF. The CDR3 DNA reads as TGCAGTGCTAGAGCAGGGGGCAGCGGGAACACTGAAGCTTTCTTT.

V gene TRBV12-3 or TRBV12-4 combines with J gene TRBJ1-6, with D unresolved. The CDR3 consists of 14 residues. The V gene lost 2 bases and the J gene lost 2 bases, with 4 bases spanning the gap. CDR3 in amino acids: CASSLITYNSPLHF. For the CDR3, the DNA is TGTGCCAGCAGTTTAATAACCTATAATTCACCCCTCCACTTT.

This chain connects TRBV12-2 to TRBJ2-5; the DNA was not compared with TRBD1, the D call given in the table. The better agreement between TRBJ2-7 and the DNA end casts doubt on the J call. TRBV12-2 is a pseudogene. This CDR3 has 15 amino acids. CDR3 amino acids: CASRTVRRAIYEQYF. The CDR3 region has the DNA TGTGCAAGTCGCACTGTTCGGCGGGCGATCTACGAGCAGTACTTC.

The gene calls are TRBV6-5 and TRBJ1-6, with a tentative D call TRBD1 (5 bases). Germline V CDR1 and CDR2: MNHEY, SVGAGI. Trimming cost V 7 bases and J 0 bases, with 10 bases left between them. This CDR3 is 15 amino acids long. This CDR3 is CASMTASSYNSPLHF. The CDR3 nucleotides read TGTGCCAGCATGACAGCAAGCTCCTATAATTCACCCCTCCACTTT.

The chain uses TRBV15 and TRBJ2-1; D remains unclear. Germline CDR1 reads LNHNV; CDR2 reads YYDKDF (reference sequence). With 2 bases removed from V and 6 bases from J, the gap between germline ends came to 8 bases. The CDR3 has 13 residues. DNA for the CDR3: TGTGCCACCAGCAGATTTGCGCCCAATGAGCAGTTCTTC. Protein product: CATSRFAPNEQFF. The variable domain in full, completed from reference TRBV15 and TRBJ2-1, reads DAMVIQNPRYQVTQFGKPVTLSCSQTLNHNVMYWYQQKSSQAPKLLFHYYDKDFNNEADTPDNFQSRRPNTSFCFLDIRSPGLGDTAMYLCATSRFAPNEQFFGPGTRLTVL.

This clonotype has only a few counts. The chain recombines TRBV20-1 with TRBJ1-1; the D gene is possibly TRBD1 (5 bases). The V end lost 3 bases, the J end lost 6 bases, and 8 bases lay between the germline ends. CDR1 DFQATT and CDR2 SNEGSKA come from the germline V gene (reference sequence). The CDR3 runs 11 residues. The CDR3 nucleotides read TGCAGTGCTAGTTCAGGGCCTGAAGCTTTCTTT. Translation gives CSASSGPEAFF.

This chain joins TRBV27 and TRBJ1-2; TRBD1 agrees at 10 bases. Germline V lookup: CDR1 MNHEY, CDR2 SMNVEV (reference sequence). This CDR3 has 18 amino acids. With V trimmed by 5 bases and J by 0 bases, 12 bases remained unmatched. CDR3: CASSADRGRGAANYGYTF. In nucleotides, the CDR3 is TGTGCCAGCAGTGCAGACAGGGGGCGAGGGGCAGCTAACTATGGCTACACCTTC.

This chain joins TRBV2 and TRBJ1-6, with D unresolved. The CDR3 has 13 amino acids. The germline CDR1 and CDR2 sequences are SNHLY and FYNNEI. Deletions cut 10 bases from V and 9 bases from J, with 16 bases between. This CDR3 reads CATGENPGSPLHF. In nucleotides, the CDR3 is TGTGCCACCGGGGAAAATCCAGGTTCACCCCTCCACTTT.

V and J are TRBV7-2 and TRBJ2-7; possibly TRBD1 for D (5 bases). Trimming shortened V by 1 base and J by 6 bases, and 16 bases separated the two germline ends. The length of the CDR3 is 15 residues. Germline assignment: CDR1 SGHTA and CDR2 FQGNSA. The CDR3 region is CASSLDPGRVREQYF. CDR3 coding DNA: TGTGCCAGCAGCTTAGATCCGGGCAGGGTACGCGAGCAGTACTTC.

The V call is TRBV7-8, the J call TRBJ2-3; D might be TRBD2 (7 bases). CDR3 length: 16 residues. CDR1 SGHVS and CDR2 FQNEAQ come from the germline V gene. V gave up 2 bases and J gave up 2 bases, with 14 bases separating them. CDR3 coding DNA: TGTGCCAGCAGCTTATTCCAGCGGGGACACACAGATACGCAGTATTTT. As protein: CASSLFQRGHTDTQYF.

On this clonotype itself: A read error may be the cause here, since a much bigger clone is one base away. This sequence joins TRBV29-1 and TRBJ2-1, with 8 bases lining up with TRBD2. V trimming: 3 bases; J trimming: 12 bases; junction bases outside the gene matches: 13. Germline V CDR1 and CDR2: SQVTM, ANQGSEA. CDR3 size: 14 residues. This CDR3 is CSVETSASMYGQFF. The CDR3 DNA is TGCAGCGTTGAGACTAGCGCCTCAATGTATGGGCAGTTCTTC.

The table lists this clonotype with a few counts. V and J are TRBV7-3 and TRBJ2-1; D is possibly TRBD1 or TRBD2 (6 bases each). The CDR3 is made up of 14 amino acids. Germline V gene sequence: CDR1 SGHTA, CDR2 FQGTGA. Deletions cut 4 bases from V and 5 bases from J, with 12 bases between. CDR3 residues: CASSSRGQNNEQFF. CDR3 DNA: TGTGCCAGCAGCTCGCGGGGACAAAACAATGAGCAGTTCTTC.

A few counts support this clonotype. V usage is TRBV6-1 and J usage is TRBJ2-1; no clear D gene. Trimming cost V 4 bases and J 9 bases, with 13 bases left between them. Germline CDR1 is MNHNS and CDR2 is SASEGT. This CDR3 region has 13 residues. The CDR3 here is CASSVLLAAEQFF. DNA for the CDR3: TGTGCCAGCAGTGTTCTCTTGGCGGCTGAGCAGTTCTTC.

To note about this clonotype: This may be a read error, as it is one base from a much larger clone. J is TRBJ2-7 and V is TRBV29-1; D remains unclear. The CDR3 totals 13 residues. Looked up from germline, CDR1 is SQVTM and CDR2 is ANQGSEA. CDR3 sequence: CSVVSEVSYGQYF. Here the CDR3 DNA reads TGCAGCGTTGTATCAGAGGTCTCCTACGGGCAGTACTTC.